Presented here are 22 T cell receptor beta chains from one specimen sequenced in a study of beta chain features in type 1 diabetes. As every portion of the isolated RNA was reverse transcribed, the sequencing read expressed TCRB transcripts. Sequencing used immunoSEQ multiplex PCR; TCRdb keeps in-frame clones, though not all of them. Among roughly 380,000 clones listed, roughly a fifth were seen once. The sample was naive CD4+ T cells from blood. The receptors derive from a woman younger than 35 in good health.

This clone was seen more than once but under ten times. The CDR3 nucleotides are TGCGCCAGCAGCCAATCGGAGACCTCGGCTTCAAGTGAGCAGTTCTTC. Protein product: CASSQSETSASSEQFF. This chain uses TRBV5-1 with TRBJ2-1, with D unresolved. The ends were cut back, 4 bases at V and 9 bases at J, with 23 bases in the middle. The CDR3 runs to 16 residues. Germline V gives CDR1 SGHRS, CDR2 YFSETQ. Variable domain in full (rest from reference TRBV5-1 and TRBJ2-1): KAGVTQTPRYLIKTRGQQVTLSCSPISGHRSVSWYQQTPGQGLQFLFEYFSETQRNKGNFPGRFSGRQFSNSRSEMNVSTLELGDSALYLCASSQSETSASSEQFFGPGTRLTVL.

The gene calls are TRBV15 and TRBJ2-7; 7 bases agree with TRBD2. The CDR3 covers 13 residues. J was trimmed by 4 bases and V by 5 bases; bases with no gene match: 5. Looked up from germline, CDR1 is LNHNV and CDR2 is YYDKDF (reference sequence). The CDR3 sequence: CATSVGTNYEQYF. CDR3 DNA sequence: TGTGCCACCAGCGTGGGGACTAATTACGAGCAGTACTTC. The full variable domain, its missing parts supplied by reference TRBV15 and TRBJ2-7, is DAMVIQNPRYQVTQFGKPVTLSCSQTLNHNVMYWYQQKSSQAPKLLFHYYDKDFNNEADTPDNFQSRRPNTSFCFLDIRSPGLGDTAMYLCATSVGTNYEQYFGPGTRLTVT.

V is TRBV2 and J is TRBJ1-2; maybe TRBD1 (5 bases). Trimming shortened V by 6 bases and J by 4 bases, and 12 bases separated the two germline ends. The CDR3 runs 13 residues. CDR1 SNHLY and CDR2 FYNNEI come from the germline V gene. The CDR3 region is CASSREGTYGYTF. The CDR3 bases are TGTGCCAGCAGCAGGGAAGGAACCTATGGCTACACCTTC. Full variable domain (outside the CDR3, taken from reference TRBV2 and TRBJ1-2): EPEVTQTPSHQVTQMGQEVILRCVPISNHLYFYWYRQILGQKVEFLVSFYNNEISEKSEIFDDQFSVERPDGSNFTLKIRSTKLEDSAMYFCASSREGTYGYTFGSGTRLTVV.

The gene calls are TRBV5-4 and TRBJ2-2, with 11 bases lining up with TRBD2. Germline values: CDR1 SGHNT, CDR2 YYREEE (reference sequence). V was clipped by 4 bases and J by 3 bases; unmatched bases: 8. The CDR3 contains 17 residues. CDR3 in DNA: TGTGCCAGCAGCCCGAGGGTAGCGGGAGGGTACACCGGGGAGCTGTTTTTT. Its protein is CASSPRVAGGYTGELFF.

As DNA, the CDR3 is TGCGCCAGCAGTCAATCGGGTGACAGGGGGCCCCCACCGTGGAACACCGGGGAGCTGTTTTTT. This encodes CASSQSGDRGPPPWNTGELFF. This chain links TRBV23-1 with TRBJ2-2, with 10 bases lining up with TRBD1. TRBV23-1 is given ORF status, its function remaining uncertain. The CDR3 covers 21 residues. V shed 0 bases, J shed 1 base, and the junction held 14 bases outside the gene matches.

This clone came up a few times. Here the CDR3 reads CASSQQLYNSPLHF. The CDR3 nucleotides are TGCGCCAGCAGCCAGCAACTGTATAATTCACCCCTCCACTTT. The genes are TRBV4-1 and TRBJ1-6; no firm D call. Per the germline V gene, CDR1 is MGHRA and CDR2 is YSYEKL. V shed 3 bases and J shed 4 bases, with 7 bases lying between them. The CDR3 is 14 amino acids.

This clone was seen a handful of times. V and J are TRBV9 and TRBJ2-1; weak D call: TRBD2 (6 bases). Germline V gene lookup returns CDR1 SGDLS and CDR2 YYNGEE. The V gene lost 2 bases and the J gene lost 1 base, with 13 bases spanning the gap. This CDR3 spans 16 amino acids. The CDR3 loop reads CASSVWTGVSYNEQFF. CDR3 coding DNA: TGTGCCAGCAGCGTCTGGACGGGAGTGTCCTACAATGAGCAGTTCTTC.

This clone appeared a few times. The J gene is TRBJ2-5, the V gene TRBV11-1, with 7 nucleotides matching TRBD1. Germline CDR1 reads SGHAT; CDR2 reads FQDESV (reference sequence). This CDR3 is built from 13 residues. V shed 6 bases, J shed 1 base, and the junction held 2 bases outside the gene matches. CDR3 sequence (DNA): TGTGCCAGCAGGGGACAGTTCCAAGAGACCCAGTACTTC. Encoded protein: CASRGQFQETQYF.

The chain links TRBV19 to TRBJ2-5; TRBD1 might be the D (7 bases). V was clipped by 7 bases and J by 5 bases, with 20 bases between them. The CDR3 totals 15 residues. CDR1 is LNHDA, CDR2 SQIVND, per germline (reference sequence). CDR3 nucleotide sequence: TGTGCCAGTACCCCATCGGGGGAAGGGGGCGAGACCCAGTACTTC. Translating gives CASTPSGEGGETQYF.

This clone was detected a few times. V and J are TRBV25-1 and TRBJ2-3; 9 bases are shared with TRBD1. There are 17 residues in the CDR3. The trim removed 3 bases at V and 3 bases at J, leaving 10 bases unmatched. Germline V gives CDR1 MGHDK, CDR2 SYGVNS. CDR3 in DNA: TGTGCCAGCAGTGATTACGGGACAGGGATGGGAACAGATACGCAGTATTTT. It specifies CASSDYGTGMGTDTQYF.

The chain recombines TRBV9 with TRBJ2-7, with 9 bases that match TRBD1. This CDR3 contains 14 residues. CDR1 and CDR2 from the germline V gene are SGDLS and YYNGEE. Trimming took 4 bases from V and 4 from J; bases not matched to a gene: 6. CDR3 in amino acids: CASSPGQGPYEQYF. CDR3 nucleotides: TGTGCCAGCAGCCCCGGACAGGGGCCATACGAGCAGTACTTC.

V and J are TRBV7-9 and TRBJ2-7; D may be TRBD2 (6 bases). The CDR3 is 13 amino acids. Germline V gives CDR1 SEHNR, CDR2 FQNEAQ (reference sequence). Trimming took 4 bases from V and 1 from J, leaving 8 bases between them. CDR3 in amino acids: CASSWAGSYEQYF. Here the CDR3 DNA reads TGTGCCAGCAGCTGGGCGGGATCCTACGAGCAGTACTTC.

The chain employs TRBV30 and TRBJ2-1, with D uncertain. CDR3 length equals 12 residues. Germline V CDR1 and CDR2: GTSNPN, SVGIG (reference sequence). V shed 1 base and J shed 9 bases, with 10 bases lying between them. The CDR3 spells CAWSESGTEQFF. The CDR3 nucleotides are TGTGCCTGGAGTGAGAGTGGTACTGAGCAGTTCTTC.

This clone was seen only a few times. This rearrangement joins TRBV7-2 to TRBJ2-5, with D perhaps matching TRBD1 (5 bases). Trimming shortened V by 1 base and J by 4 bases, and 10 bases separated the two germline ends. CDR1 and CDR2 (germline): SGHTA, FQGNSA. The CDR3 spans 14 residues. The CDR3 coding sequence is TGTGCCAGCAGCTTAGGACAGAGCCTAGAGACCCAGTACTTC. This gives the protein CASSLGQSLETQYF.

The rearrangement joins TRBV30 to TRBJ2-1, with 9 bases identical to TRBD2. The V gene's germline CDR1 is GTSNPN and CDR2 SVGIG (reference sequence). The CDR3 spans 15 residues. Unmatched junction bases numbered 8, after V lost 1 base and J lost 7 bases. CDR3 sequence reads: CAWSALGLARNEQFF. DNA of the CDR3: TGTGCCTGGAGTGCCCTGGGACTAGCCCGTAATGAGCAGTTCTTC. The whole variable domain, remainder taken from reference TRBV30 and TRBJ2-1, is SQTIHQWPATLVQPVGSPLSLECTVEGTSNPNLYWYRQAAGRGLQLLFYSVGIGQISSEVPQNLSASRPQDRQFILSSKKLLLSDSGFYLCAWSALGLARNEQFFGPGTRLTVL.

The chain recombines TRBV7-8 with TRBJ1-4; D unclear. The CDR3 length is 12 residues. Germline lookup yields CDR1 SGHVS and CDR2 FQNEAQ. V was trimmed by 4 bases and J by 11 bases, leaving 11 bases between them. CDR3 protein: CASSSEAGKLFF. The CDR3 nucleotides are TGTGCCAGCAGCTCGGAAGCGGGGAAACTGTTTTTT.

This clone has just one count. The V call is TRBV7-2, the J call TRBJ2-1; maybe TRBD1 (7 bases). CDR3 length: 12 amino acids. V lost 5 bases to trimming and J lost 9 bases, with 11 bases between them. Germline CDR1 reads SGHTA; CDR2 reads FQGNSA. This CDR3 reads CASSPQGGEQFF. The CDR3 region has the DNA TGTGCCAGCAGCCCCCAGGGGGGTGAGCAGTTCTTC. Complete variable domain (other parts from reference TRBV7-2 and TRBJ2-1): GAGVSQSPSNKVTEKGKDVELRCDPISGHTALYWYRQSLGQGLEFLIYFQGNSAPDKSGLPSDRFSAERTGGSVSTLTIQRTQQEDSAVYLCASSPQGGEQFFGPGTRLTVL.

V is TRBV7-2 and J is TRBJ2-7; no clear D gene. The CDR3 spans 15 residues. V lost 1 base and J lost 2, with 12 bases in between. The germline V gene encodes CDR1 SGHTA and CDR2 FQGNSA. The CDR3 sequence is CASSLVSQATYEQYF. CDR3 DNA sequence: TGTGCCAGCAGCTTAGTCTCCCAGGCGACCTACGAGCAGTACTTC. Filled out from reference TRBV7-2 and TRBJ2-7, the complete variable domain reads GAGVSQSPSNKVTEKGKDVELRCDPISGHTALYWYRQSLGQGLEFLIYFQGNSAPDKSGLPSDRFSAERTGGSVSTLTIQRTQQEDSAVYLCASSLVSQATYEQYFGPGTRLTVT.

The V gene is TRBV29-1, the J gene TRBJ1-1, with unresolved D. The germline gives CDR1 SQVTM, CDR2 ANQGSEA. The CDR3 has 12 residues. The V end was cut by 3 bases, the J end by 2 bases, with 7 bases between. In DNA form, the CDR3 reads TGCAGCGTTGATATTGTTAACACTGAAGCTTTCTTT. It is translated as CSVDIVNTEAFF.

This clone was detected a few times. The chain recombines TRBV7-2 with TRBJ1-5, with D maybe TRBD1 (5 bases). The CDR3 spans 13 residues. Trimming pared 5 bases from V and 6 bases from J, leaving 11 bases between. Per germline, CDR1 SGHTA and CDR2 FQGNSA. The CDR3 DNA is TGTGCCAGCAGCCTGGACATAGGTCAGCCCCAGCATTTT. This translates into CASSLDIGQPQHF. Full variable domain (remainder filled in from reference TRBV7-2 and TRBJ1-5): GAGVSQSPSNKVTEKGKDVELRCDPISGHTALYWYRQSLGQGLEFLIYFQGNSAPDKSGLPSDRFSAERTGGSVSTLTIQRTQQEDSAVYLCASSLDIGQPQHFGDGTRLSIL.

This clone turned up a few times. The rearrangement uses TRBV9 and TRBJ1-2; tentatively, D is TRBD1 (6 bases). V was pared by 4 bases and J by 2 bases, with 12 bases between. This CDR3 contains 14 residues. Germline assignment: CDR1 SGDLS and CDR2 YYNGEE. The DNA for the CDR3 is TGTGCCAGCAGCCGCAAAGGGACAAACTATGGCTACACCTTC. This codes for CASSRKGTNYGYTF.

This chain connects TRBV30 to TRBJ1-1, with TRBD1 matching 7 bases. The trim removed 4 bases at V and 3 bases at J, leaving 5 bases unmatched. The V gene's germline CDR1 is GTSNPN and CDR2 SVGIG (reference sequence). This CDR3 is 13 amino acids long. The CDR3 nucleotides are TGTGCCTGGAACAGGGGCGGCGACACTGAAGCTTTCTTT. This translates into CAWNRGGDTEAFF.